Each of the 18 T cell receptor beta chains below was sequenced from the same sample in a study of shared clonotypes between healthy human individuals. Sequencing used immunoSEQ multiplex PCR; TCRdb keeps in-frame clones, though not all of them. The table lists hundreds of thousands of clones, about 74% of them singletons, with about 9.3% in the top ten. The sequencing sample was made of memory CD4+ T cells sorted from blood. The subset: CD45RA-negative fraction. These receptor sequences come from a man aged 25-45 years in good health.

This chain joins TRBV11-2 and TRBJ1-6; a weak D match, TRBD1 (5 bases). Germline CDR1 is SGHAT and CDR2 is FQNNGV. This CDR3 comprises 14 residues. Trimming pared 4 bases from V and 7 bases from J, leaving 11 bases between. CDR3 residues: CASSSRQLNSPLHF. The CDR3 DNA follows: TGTGCCAGCAGCTCCCGACAGCTCAATTCACCCCTCCACTTT.

V usage is TRBV6-6 and J usage is TRBJ1-5; a possible D gene is TRBD1 (5 bases). The V gene lost 6 bases and the J gene lost 1 base, with 7 bases spanning the gap. The CDR3 length is 13 residues. Germline V gene sequence: CDR1 MNHNY, CDR2 SVGAGI (reference sequence). DNA for the CDR3: TGTGCCAGCAGAGACAGCAGCAATCAGCCCCAGCATTTT. Protein sequence: CASRDSSNQPQHF.

Only a few counts were recorded for this clone. The chain links TRBV10-3 to TRBJ1-5; D may be TRBD1 (5 bases). V was clipped by 3 bases and J by 2 bases, with 11 bases between them. From germline, CDR1 is ENHRY and CDR2 SYGVKD. The CDR3 runs to 15 residues. Here the CDR3 reads CAISDGVGRNQPQHF. For the CDR3, the DNA is TGTGCCATCAGTGACGGGGTGGGGCGCAATCAGCCCCAGCATTTT.

The V and J genes are TRBV2 and TRBJ2-4, with no clear D. The CDR3 runs to 13 residues. Trimming pared 4 bases from V and 0 bases from J, leaving 4 bases between. Germline V gene lookup returns CDR1 SNHLY and CDR2 FYNNEI. The chain's CDR3 is CASSAQAKNIQYF. Here the CDR3 DNA reads TGTGCCAGCAGTGCCCAAGCCAAAAACATTCAGTACTTC.

This chain joins TRBV5-1 and TRBJ2-2; TRBD2 aligns across 11 bases. The V and J ends lost 5 bases and 5 bases, in that order; junction bases with no gene match: 5. Germline assignment: CDR1 SGHRS and CDR2 YFSETQ. The CDR3 consists of 15 residues. The CDR3 DNA reads TGCGCCAGCAGGATGGGACTAGCGGAGACCGGGGAGCTGTTTTTT. Translating gives CASRMGLAETGELFF.

This clone came up a few times. The rearrangement uses TRBV2 and TRBJ2-2, with D perhaps TRBD1 or TRBD2 (5 bases each). Germline V gives CDR1 SNHLY, CDR2 FYNNEI. The germline V and J ends were trimmed by 6 bases and 6 bases, with 14 bases remaining between them. The CDR3 spans 14 residues. The CDR3 coding sequence is TGTGCCAGCAGGGGGGACGGGGTAGCCGGGGAGCTGTTTTTT. As protein: CASRGDGVAGELFF.

The J gene is TRBJ2-3, the V gene TRBV7-7; possibly TRBD1 or TRBD2 for D (5 bases each). Germline V gene sequence: CDR1 SSHAT, CDR2 FNYEAQ (reference sequence). Trimming left V 4 bases short and J 6 bases short, with 11 bases between. The CDR3 is 13 residues long. The CDR3 DNA reads as TGTGCCAGCAGCTCCGGGGCTGCTGATACGCAGTATTTT. Encoded protein: CASSSGAADTQYF.

The sample holds one count of this clone. V gene TRBV6-6 combines with J gene TRBJ1-5; D unresolved. This CDR3 is built from 12 residues. V was pared by 5 bases and J by 3 bases, with 5 bases between. Germline V gives CDR1 MNHNY, CDR2 SVGAGI (reference sequence). The CDR3 region has the DNA TGTGCCAGCAGTACGTTCAATCAGCCCCAGCATTTT. Protein sequence: CASSTFNQPQHF.

The rearrangement uses TRBV2 and TRBJ1-5; D is perhaps TRBD1 (6 bases). CDR3 length: 16 residues. V was trimmed by 6 bases and J by 2 bases, leaving 17 bases between them. Per the germline V gene, CDR1 is SNHLY and CDR2 is FYNNEI. CDR3 in amino acids: CASSINTGLGNQPQHF. CDR3 DNA: TGTGCCAGCAGCATAAACACAGGGTTGGGCAATCAGCCCCAGCATTTT. The variable domain in full, with the rest retrieved from reference TRBV2 and TRBJ1-5, is EPEVTQTPSHQVTQMGQEVILRCVPISNHLYFYWYRQILGQKVEFLVSFYNNEISEKSEIFDDQFSVERPDGSNFTLKIRSTKLEDSAMYFCASSINTGLGNQPQHFGDGTRLSIL.

The genes are TRBV5-4 and TRBJ1-1, with D unclear. The CDR3 is 16 amino acids. Germline V gene sequence: CDR1 SGHNT, CDR2 YYREEE (reference sequence). V was trimmed by 1 base and J by 0 bases, leaving 13 bases between them. This chain's CDR3 is CASSLRASGLNTEAFF. CDR3 nucleotides: TGTGCCAGCAGCTTGAGGGCTTCGGGCCTGAACACTGAAGCTTTCTTT.

The chain recombines TRBV5-1 with TRBJ2-1; D is unclear. V dropped 4 bases and J dropped 0 bases, with 14 bases sitting between them. Germline loops: CDR1 SGHRS, CDR2 YFSETQ. CDR3 size: 16 residues. The CDR3 DNA follows: TGCGCCAGCAGCGTTCAGGAAATAAGCTCCTACAATGAGCAGTTCTTC. This codes for CASSVQEISSYNEQFF.

The V gene is TRBV29-1, the J gene TRBJ2-3; D gene ambiguous. Germline CDR1 reads SQVTM; CDR2 reads ANQGSEA. The CDR3 totals 13 residues. V was cut by 2 bases and J by 6 bases, with 12 bases left in between. CDR3 nucleotides: TGCAGCGTTGAAACTCTTTTTGTCGATACGCAGTATTTT. Amino acid sequence: CSVETLFVDTQYF.

This chain joins TRBV6-6 and TRBJ2-1, with 7 positions matching TRBD2. Germline assignment: CDR1 MNHNY and CDR2 SVGAGI (reference sequence). This CDR3 has 14 residues. V trimming: 6 bases; J trimming: 6 bases; junction bases outside the gene matches: 8. The CDR3 protein is CASRQPGGFNEQFF. Here the CDR3 DNA reads TGTGCCAGCAGACAACCGGGGGGTTTCAATGAGCAGTTCTTC.

The chain combines TRBV2 with TRBJ2-7, with 7 bases that match TRBD2. The CDR3 contains 13 residues. V shed 7 bases, J shed 6 bases, and the junction held 9 bases outside the gene matches. Germline CDR1 SNHLY, CDR2 FYNNEI. The CDR3 region has the DNA TGTGCCAGCACCCCCCCGGGAGGCGCCGAGCAGTACTTC. It translates to CASTPPGGAEQYF.

This clone was picked up a small number of times. V usage is TRBV27 and J usage is TRBJ1-3, with a possible D match to TRBD1 (6 bases). This CDR3 contains 16 residues. V lost 5 bases, J lost 0 bases, and 14 bases lay in between. Germline lookup yields CDR1 MNHEY and CDR2 SMNVEV (reference sequence). CDR3 coding DNA: TGTGCCAGCAGTCCTTACGGGACATTCTCTGGAAACACCATATATTTT. It encodes CASSPYGTFSGNTIYF.

The rearrangement joins TRBV20-1 to TRBJ1-1; D gene uncertain. The CDR3 is made up of 11 amino acids. Germline lookup yields CDR1 DFQATT and CDR2 SNEGSKA (reference sequence). Trimming stripped 5 bases from V and 4 bases from J, with 8 bases between. CDR3 in amino acids: CSADDPTEAFF. The CDR3 region has the DNA TGCAGTGCTGACGACCCCACTGAAGCTTTCTTT.

The chain couples TRBV5-1 to TRBJ2-1; possibly TRBD1 or TRBD2 for D (5 bases each). The germline V gene encodes CDR1 SGHRS and CDR2 YFSETQ. Trimming removed 0 bases at V and 4 bases at J, with 14 bases between. The CDR3 covers 16 residues. CDR3 nucleotides: TGCGCCAGCAGCTTGGACGCCGGGACGGTGTACAATGAGCAGTTCTTC. Translation: CASSLDAGTVYNEQFF. Supplemented by reference TRBV5-1 and TRBJ2-1, the full variable domain reads KAGVTQTPRYLIKTRGQQVTLSCSPISGHRSVSWYQQTPGQGLQFLFEYFSETQRNKGNFPGRFSGRQFSNSRSEMNVSTLELGDSALYLCASSLDAGTVYNEQFFGPGTRLTVL.

This chain connects TRBV6-4 to TRBJ1-3, with no clear D. V was clipped by 6 bases and J by 0 bases, with 12 bases between them. The CDR3 covers 15 residues. CDR1 is MRHNA and CDR2 is SNTAGT in the germline V gene. CDR3 loop: CASSPDGNSGNTIYF. As DNA, the CDR3 is TGTGCCAGCAGCCCCGACGGGAACTCTGGAAACACCATATATTTT.